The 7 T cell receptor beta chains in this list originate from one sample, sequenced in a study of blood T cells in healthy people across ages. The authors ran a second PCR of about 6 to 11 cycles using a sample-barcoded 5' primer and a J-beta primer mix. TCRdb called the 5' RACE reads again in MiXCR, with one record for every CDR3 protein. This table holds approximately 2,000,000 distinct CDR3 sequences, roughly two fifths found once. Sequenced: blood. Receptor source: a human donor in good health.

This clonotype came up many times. CDR3 amino acids: CSVGETSLAKNIQYF. CDR3 bases: TGCAGCGTTGGGGAAACATCACTAGCCAAAAACATTCAGTACTTC. This chain uses TRBV29-1 with TRBJ2-4; D unclear. Germline V gene lookup returns CDR1 SQVTM and CDR2 ANQGSEA. This CDR3 has 15 amino acids. The germline V and J ends were trimmed by 4 bases and 0 bases, with 13 bases remaining between them.

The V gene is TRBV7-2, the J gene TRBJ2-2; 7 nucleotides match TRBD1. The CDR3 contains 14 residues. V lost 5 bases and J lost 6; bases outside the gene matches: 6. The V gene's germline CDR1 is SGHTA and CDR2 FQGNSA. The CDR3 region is CASSANRGSGELFF. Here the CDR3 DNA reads TGTGCCAGCAGCGCCAACAGGGGATCCGGGGAGCTGTTTTTT.

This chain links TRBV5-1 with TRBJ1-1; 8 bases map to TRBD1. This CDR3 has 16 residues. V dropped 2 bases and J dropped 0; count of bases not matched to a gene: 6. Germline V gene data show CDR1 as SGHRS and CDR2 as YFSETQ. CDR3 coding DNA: TGCGCCAGCAGCTTAACCAGGGGGCGAATGAACACTGAAGCTTTCTTT. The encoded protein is CASSLTRGRMNTEAFF.

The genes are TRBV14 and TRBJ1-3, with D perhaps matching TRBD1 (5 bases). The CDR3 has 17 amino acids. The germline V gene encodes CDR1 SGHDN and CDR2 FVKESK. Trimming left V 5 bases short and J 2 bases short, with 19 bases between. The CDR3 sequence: CASSLTGRGIAGNTIYF. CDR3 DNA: TGTGCCAGCAGCTTAACCGGCCGGGGCATCGCTGGAAACACCATATATTTT.

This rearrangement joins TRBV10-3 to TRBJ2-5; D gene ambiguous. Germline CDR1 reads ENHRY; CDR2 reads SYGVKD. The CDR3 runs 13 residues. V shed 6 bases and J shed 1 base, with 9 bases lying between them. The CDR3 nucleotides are TGTGCCATCAGCCAGGCGTTCCAAGAGACCCAGTACTTC. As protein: CAISQAFQETQYF.

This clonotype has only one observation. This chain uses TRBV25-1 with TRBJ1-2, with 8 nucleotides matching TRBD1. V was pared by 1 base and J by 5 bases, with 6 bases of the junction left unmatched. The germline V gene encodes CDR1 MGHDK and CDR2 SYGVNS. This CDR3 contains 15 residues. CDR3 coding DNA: TGTGCCAGCAGTGAATGGGCAGGGGGCGAATATGGCTACACCTTC. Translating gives CASSEWAGGEYGYTF.

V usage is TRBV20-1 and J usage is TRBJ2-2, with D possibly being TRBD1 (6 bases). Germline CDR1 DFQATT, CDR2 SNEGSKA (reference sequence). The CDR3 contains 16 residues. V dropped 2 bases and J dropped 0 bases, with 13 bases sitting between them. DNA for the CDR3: TGCAGTGCTAGAAGGACAGCAACAGCGAACACCGGGGAGCTGTTTTTT. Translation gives CSARRTATANTGELFF.